This T cell receptor (beta chain) is drawn from a study of blood T cells in healthy people across ages. Comments on this clonotype: At one of its ends the junction is not consistent with the germline gene, which may arise from a read error.

Then a second PCR, running about 6 to 12 cycles, was carried out with a sample-barcoded 5' primer and a J-beta primer mix. TCRdb re-derived calls from the 5' RACE reads in MiXCR, one entry per CDR3 protein. The sample has 700,000 or so distinct CDR3 sequences, roughly two fifths seen once. The CDR3 is 12 residues long. Germline V lookup: CDR1 GTSNPN, CDR2 SVGIG (reference sequence). This chain uses TRBV30 with TRBJ2-7; D unclear. This TCR was recovered from a man at least 80 years old in good health. The sample taken for sequencing was blood. CDR3 residues: CAWSPGSFEQYF. The CDR3, as DNA: TGTGCCTGGAGTCCAGGCTCCTTCGAGCAGTACTTC.